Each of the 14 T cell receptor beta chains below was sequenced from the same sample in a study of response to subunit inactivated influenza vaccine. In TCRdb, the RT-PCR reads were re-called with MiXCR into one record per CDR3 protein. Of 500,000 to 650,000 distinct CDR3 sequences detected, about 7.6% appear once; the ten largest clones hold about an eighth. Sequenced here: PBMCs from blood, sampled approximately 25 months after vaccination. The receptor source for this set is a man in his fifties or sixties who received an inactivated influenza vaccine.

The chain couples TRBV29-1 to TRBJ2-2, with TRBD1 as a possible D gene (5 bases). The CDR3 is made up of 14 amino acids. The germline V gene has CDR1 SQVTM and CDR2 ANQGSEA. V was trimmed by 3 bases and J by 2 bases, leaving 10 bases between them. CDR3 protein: CSVETEPNTGELFF. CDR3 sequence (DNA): TGCAGCGTTGAGACAGAACCTAACACCGGGGAGCTGTTTTTT.

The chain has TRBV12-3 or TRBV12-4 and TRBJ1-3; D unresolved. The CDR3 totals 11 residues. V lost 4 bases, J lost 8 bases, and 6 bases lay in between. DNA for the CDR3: TGTGCCAGCAGTTGGATGGACACCATATATTTT. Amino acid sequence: CASSWMDTIYF.

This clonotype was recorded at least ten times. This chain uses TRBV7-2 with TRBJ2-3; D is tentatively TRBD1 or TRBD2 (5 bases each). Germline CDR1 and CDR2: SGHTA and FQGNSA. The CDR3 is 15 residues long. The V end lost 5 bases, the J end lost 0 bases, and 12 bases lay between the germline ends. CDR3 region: CASSPGTLSTDTQYF. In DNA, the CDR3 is TGTGCCAGCAGCCCGGGGACGCTTAGCACAGATACGCAGTATTTT.

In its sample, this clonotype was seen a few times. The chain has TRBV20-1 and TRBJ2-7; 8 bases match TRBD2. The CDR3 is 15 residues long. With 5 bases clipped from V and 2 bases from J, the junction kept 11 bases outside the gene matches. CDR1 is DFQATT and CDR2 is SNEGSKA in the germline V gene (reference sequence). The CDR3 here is CSARKRTSNPYEQYF. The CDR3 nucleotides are TGCAGTGCTCGAAAAAGGACTAGCAACCCCTACGAGCAGTACTTC.

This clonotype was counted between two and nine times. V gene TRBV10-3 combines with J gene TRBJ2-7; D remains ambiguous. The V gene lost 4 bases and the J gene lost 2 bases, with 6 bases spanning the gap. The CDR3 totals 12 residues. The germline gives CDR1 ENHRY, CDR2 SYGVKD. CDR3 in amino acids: CAISGQTYEQYF. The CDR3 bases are TGTGCCATCAGTGGTCAAACCTACGAGCAGTACTTC.

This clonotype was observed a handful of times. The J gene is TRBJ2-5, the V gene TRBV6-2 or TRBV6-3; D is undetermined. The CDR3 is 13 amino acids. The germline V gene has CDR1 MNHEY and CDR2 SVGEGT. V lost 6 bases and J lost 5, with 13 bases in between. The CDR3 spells CASRPDWSETQYF. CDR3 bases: TGTGCCAGCAGGCCTGACTGGAGCGAGACCCAGTACTTC.

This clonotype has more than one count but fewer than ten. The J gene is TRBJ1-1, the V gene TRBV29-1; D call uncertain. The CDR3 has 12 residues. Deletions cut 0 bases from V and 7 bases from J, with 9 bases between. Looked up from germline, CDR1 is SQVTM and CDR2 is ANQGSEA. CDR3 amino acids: CSVEDSDLEAFF. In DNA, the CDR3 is TGCAGCGTTGAAGATAGCGACCTTGAAGCTTTCTTT. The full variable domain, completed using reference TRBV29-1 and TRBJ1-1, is SAVISQKPSRDICQRGTSLTIQCQVDSQVTMMFWYRQQPGQSLTLIATANQGSEATYESGFVIDKFPISRPNLTFSTLTVSNMSPEDSSIYLCSVEDSDLEAFFGQGTRLTVV.

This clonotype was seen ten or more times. The CDR3 loop is CASSLPRQPALTDTQYF. For the CDR3, the DNA is TGTGCCAGCAGCTTGCCTCGCCAGCCAGCTTTAACAGATACGCAGTATTTT. This chain uses TRBV5-5 with TRBJ2-3; D remains ambiguous. This CDR3 comprises 17 residues. The V end was cut by 1 base, the J end by 3 bases, with 18 bases between. Germline V CDR1 and CDR2: SGHKS, YYEKEE (reference sequence). The whole variable domain, remainder taken from reference TRBV5-5 and TRBJ2-3, is DAGVTQSPTHLIKTRGQQVTLRCSPISGHKSVSWYQQVLGQGPQFIFQYYEKEERGRGNFPDRFSARQFPNYSSELNVNALLLGDSALYLCASSLPRQPALTDTQYFGPGTRLTVL.

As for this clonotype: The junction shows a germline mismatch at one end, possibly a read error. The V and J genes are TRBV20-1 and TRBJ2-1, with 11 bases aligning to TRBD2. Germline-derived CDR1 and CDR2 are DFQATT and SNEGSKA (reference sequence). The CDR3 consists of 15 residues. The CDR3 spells CSASDSTQGLAEELF. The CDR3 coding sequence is TGCAGTGCTAGCGATTCAACCCAGGGACTAGCGGAGGAGCTCTTC.

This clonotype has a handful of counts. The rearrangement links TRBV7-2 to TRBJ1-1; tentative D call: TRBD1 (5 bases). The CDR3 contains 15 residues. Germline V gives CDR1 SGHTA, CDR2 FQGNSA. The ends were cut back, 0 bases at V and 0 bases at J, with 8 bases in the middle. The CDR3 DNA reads TGTGCCAGCAGCTTAGCGCCGGGGGTGAACACTGAAGCTTTCTTT. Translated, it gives CASSLAPGVNTEAFF.

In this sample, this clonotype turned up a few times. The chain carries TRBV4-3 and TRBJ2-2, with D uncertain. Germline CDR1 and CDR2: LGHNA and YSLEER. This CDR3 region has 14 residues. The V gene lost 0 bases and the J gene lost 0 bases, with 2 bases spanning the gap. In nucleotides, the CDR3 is TGCGCCAGCAGCCAAGATCCGAACACCGGGGAGCTGTTTTTT. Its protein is CASSQDPNTGELFF.

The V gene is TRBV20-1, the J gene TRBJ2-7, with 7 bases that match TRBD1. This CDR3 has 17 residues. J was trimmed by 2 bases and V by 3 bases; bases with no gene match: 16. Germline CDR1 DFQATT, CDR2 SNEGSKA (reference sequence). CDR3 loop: CSARTGNRTRAAYEQYF. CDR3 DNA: TGCAGTGCTAGGACAGGGAACCGCACTAGGGCGGCCTACGAGCAGTACTTC.

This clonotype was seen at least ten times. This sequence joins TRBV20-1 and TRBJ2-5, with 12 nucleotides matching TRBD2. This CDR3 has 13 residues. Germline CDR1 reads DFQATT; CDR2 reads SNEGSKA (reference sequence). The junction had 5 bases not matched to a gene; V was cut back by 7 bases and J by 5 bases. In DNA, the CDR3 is TGCAGTGTGGCTAGCGGGGGGGCGGAGACCCAGTACTTC. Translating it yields CSVASGGAETQYF.

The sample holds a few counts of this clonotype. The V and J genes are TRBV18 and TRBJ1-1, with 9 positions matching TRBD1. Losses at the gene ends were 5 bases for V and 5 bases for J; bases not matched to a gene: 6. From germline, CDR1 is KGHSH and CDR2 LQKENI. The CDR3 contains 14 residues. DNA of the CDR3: TGTGCCAGCTCAAACCGGGACAGGGTTACTGAAGCTTTCTTT. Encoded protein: CASSNRDRVTEAFF. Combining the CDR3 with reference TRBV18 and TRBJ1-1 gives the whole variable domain NAGVMQNPRHLVRRRGQEARLRCSPMKGHSHVYWYRQLPEEGLKFMVYLQKENIIDESGMPKERFSAEFPKEGPSILRIQQVVRGDSAAYFCASSNRDRVTEAFFGQGTRLTVV.